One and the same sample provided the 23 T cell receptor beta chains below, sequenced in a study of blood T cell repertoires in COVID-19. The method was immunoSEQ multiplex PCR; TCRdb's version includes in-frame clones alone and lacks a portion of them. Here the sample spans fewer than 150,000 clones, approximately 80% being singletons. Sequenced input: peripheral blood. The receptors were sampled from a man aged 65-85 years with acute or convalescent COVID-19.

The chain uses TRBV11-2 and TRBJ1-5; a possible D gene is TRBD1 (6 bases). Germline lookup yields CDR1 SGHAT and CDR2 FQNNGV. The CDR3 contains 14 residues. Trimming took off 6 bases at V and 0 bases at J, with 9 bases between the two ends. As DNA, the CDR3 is TGTGCCAGCAGTTCACAGGGTAGCAATCAGCCCCAGCATTTT. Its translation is CASSSQGSNQPQHF.

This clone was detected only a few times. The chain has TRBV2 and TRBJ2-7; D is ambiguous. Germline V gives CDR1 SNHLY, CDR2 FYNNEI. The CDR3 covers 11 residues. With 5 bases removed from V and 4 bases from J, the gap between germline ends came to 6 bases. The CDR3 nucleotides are TGTGCCAGCAGTCAATCATACGAGCAGTACTTC. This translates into CASSQSYEQYF.

The CDR3 loop reads CASSKPRTGTTGELFF. The CDR3 DNA follows: TGTGCCAGCAGTAAACCCAGGACAGGAACCACCGGGGAGCTGTTTTTT. The gene calls are TRBV27 and TRBJ2-2; 7 bases fit TRBD1. This CDR3 is built from 16 residues. The trim removed 5 bases at V and 4 bases at J, leaving 10 bases unmatched. Germline CDR1 and CDR2: MNHEY and SMNVEV (reference sequence).

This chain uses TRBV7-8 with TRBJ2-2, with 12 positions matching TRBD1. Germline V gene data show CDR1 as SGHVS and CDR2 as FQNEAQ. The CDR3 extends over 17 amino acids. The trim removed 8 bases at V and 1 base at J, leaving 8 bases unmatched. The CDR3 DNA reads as TGTGCCAGCCGCGGGACAGGGGGCGGTCGGAACACCGGGGAGCTGTTTTTT. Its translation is CASRGTGGGRNTGELFF. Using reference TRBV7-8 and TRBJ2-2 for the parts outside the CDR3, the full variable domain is GAGVSQSPRYKVAKRGQDVALRCDPISGHVSLFWYQQALGQGPEFLTYFQNEAQLDKSGLPSDRFFAERPEGSVSTLKIQRTQQEDSAVYLCASRGTGGGRNTGELFFGEGSRLTVL.

CDR3 loop: CASSLMAHDGNQPQHF. For the CDR3, the DNA is TGTGCCAGCAGTTTAATGGCCCACGATGGCAATCAGCCCCAGCATTTT. V and J are TRBV27 and TRBJ1-5; D is unclear. CDR1 and CDR2 from the germline V gene are MNHEY and SMNVEV (reference sequence). The CDR3 runs 16 residues. Between the trimmed V and J ends, which lost 2 bases and 2 bases, there was a span of 13 bases.

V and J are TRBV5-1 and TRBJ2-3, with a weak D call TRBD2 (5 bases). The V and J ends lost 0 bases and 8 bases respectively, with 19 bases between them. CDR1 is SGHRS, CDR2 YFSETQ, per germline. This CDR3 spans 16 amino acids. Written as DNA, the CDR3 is TGCGCCAGCAGCTTGGGAGTGGGAGCGTTCGCCGTTACGCAGTATTTT. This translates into CASSLGVGAFAVTQYF. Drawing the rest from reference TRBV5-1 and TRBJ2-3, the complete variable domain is KAGVTQTPRYLIKTRGQQVTLSCSPISGHRSVSWYQQTPGQGLQFLFEYFSETQRNKGNFPGRFSGRQFSNSRSEMNVSTLELGDSALYLCASSLGVGAFAVTQYFGPGTRLTVL.

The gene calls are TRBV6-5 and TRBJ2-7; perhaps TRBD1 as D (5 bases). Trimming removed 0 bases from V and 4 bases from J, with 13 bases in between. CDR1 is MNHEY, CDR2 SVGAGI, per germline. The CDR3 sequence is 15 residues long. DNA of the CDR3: TGTGCCAGCAGTTACTCCTCCGGAAAGGGGTACGAGCAGTACTTC. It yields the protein CASSYSSGKGYEQYF.

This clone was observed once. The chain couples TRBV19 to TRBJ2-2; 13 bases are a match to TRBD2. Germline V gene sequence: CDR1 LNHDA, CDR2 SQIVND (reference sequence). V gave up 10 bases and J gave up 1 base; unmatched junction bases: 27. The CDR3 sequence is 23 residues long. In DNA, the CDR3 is TGTGCCACCCGCCCCGGACTAGCGGGGGAACCTACCCACCCTCTCAAGAACACCGGGGAGCTGTTTTTT. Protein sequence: CATRPGLAGEPTHPLKNTGELFF.

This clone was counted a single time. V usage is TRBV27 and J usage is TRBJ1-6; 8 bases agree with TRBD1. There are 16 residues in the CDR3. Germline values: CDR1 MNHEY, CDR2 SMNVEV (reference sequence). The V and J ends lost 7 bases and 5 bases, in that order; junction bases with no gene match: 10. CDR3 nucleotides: TGTGCCAGCACCAGTTTGGGGACAGGAGATAATTCACCCCTCCACTTT. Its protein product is CASTSLGTGDNSPLHF.

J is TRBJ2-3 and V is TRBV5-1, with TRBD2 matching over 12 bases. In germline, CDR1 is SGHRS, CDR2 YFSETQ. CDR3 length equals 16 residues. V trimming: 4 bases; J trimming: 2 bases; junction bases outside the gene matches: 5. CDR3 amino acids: CASSEGLAGITDTQYF. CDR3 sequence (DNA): TGCGCCAGCAGCGAAGGACTAGCGGGGATCACAGATACGCAGTATTTT. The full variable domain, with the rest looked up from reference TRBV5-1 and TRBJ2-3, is KAGVTQTPRYLIKTRGQQVTLSCSPISGHRSVSWYQQTPGQGLQFLFEYFSETQRNKGNFPGRFSGRQFSNSRSEMNVSTLELGDSALYLCASSEGLAGITDTQYFGPGTRLTVL.

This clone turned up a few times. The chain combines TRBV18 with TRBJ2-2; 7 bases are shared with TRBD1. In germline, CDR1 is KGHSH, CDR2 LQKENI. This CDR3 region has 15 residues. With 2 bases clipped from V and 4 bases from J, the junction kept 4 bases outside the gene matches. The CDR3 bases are TGTGCCAGCTCACCAAACAGGGACAGCACCGGGGAGCTGTTTTTT. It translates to CASSPNRDSTGELFF.

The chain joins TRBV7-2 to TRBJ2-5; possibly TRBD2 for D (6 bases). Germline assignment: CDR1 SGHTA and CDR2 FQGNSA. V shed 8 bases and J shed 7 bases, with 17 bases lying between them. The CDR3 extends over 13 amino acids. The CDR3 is CASDRLGPGTQYF. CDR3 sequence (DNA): TGTGCCAGCGATCGACTAGGACCTGGGACCCAGTACTTC.

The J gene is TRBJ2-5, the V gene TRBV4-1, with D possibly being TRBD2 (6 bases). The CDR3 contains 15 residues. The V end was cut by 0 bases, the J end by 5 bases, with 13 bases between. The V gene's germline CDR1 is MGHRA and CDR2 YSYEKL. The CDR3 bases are TGCGCCAGCAGCCAAGATTCCGGGACTGGCGAGACCCAGTACTTC. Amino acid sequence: CASSQDSGTGETQYF.

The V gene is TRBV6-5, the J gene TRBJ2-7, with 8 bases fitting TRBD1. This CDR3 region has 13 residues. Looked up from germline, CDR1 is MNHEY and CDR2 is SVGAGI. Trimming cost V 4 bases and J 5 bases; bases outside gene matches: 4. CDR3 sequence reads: CASSSGGLDEQYF. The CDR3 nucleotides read TGTGCCAGCAGTTCAGGGGGCCTAGACGAGCAGTACTTC.

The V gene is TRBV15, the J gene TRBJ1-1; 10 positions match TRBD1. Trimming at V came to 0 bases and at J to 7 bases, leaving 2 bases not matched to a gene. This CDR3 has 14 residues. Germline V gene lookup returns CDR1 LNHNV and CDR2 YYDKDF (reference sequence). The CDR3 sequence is CATSREDRGGEAFF. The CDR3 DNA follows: TGTGCCACCAGCAGAGAGGACAGGGGGGGTGAAGCTTTCTTT.

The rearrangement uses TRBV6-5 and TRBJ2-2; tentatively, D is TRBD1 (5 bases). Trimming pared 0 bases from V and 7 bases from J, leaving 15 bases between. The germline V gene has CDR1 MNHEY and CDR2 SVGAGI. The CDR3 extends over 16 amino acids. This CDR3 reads CASSYSAGNSNGELFF. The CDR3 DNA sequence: TGTGCCAGCAGTTACTCTGCAGGGAATTCTAACGGGGAGCTGTTTTTT.

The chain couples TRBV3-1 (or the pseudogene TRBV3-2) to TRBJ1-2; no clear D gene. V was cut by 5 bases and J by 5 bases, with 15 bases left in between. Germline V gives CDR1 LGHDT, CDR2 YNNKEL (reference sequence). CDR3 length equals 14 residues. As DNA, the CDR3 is TGTGCCAGCAGCGCACAGACAACGATTTATGGCTACACCTTC. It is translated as CASSAQTTIYGYTF.

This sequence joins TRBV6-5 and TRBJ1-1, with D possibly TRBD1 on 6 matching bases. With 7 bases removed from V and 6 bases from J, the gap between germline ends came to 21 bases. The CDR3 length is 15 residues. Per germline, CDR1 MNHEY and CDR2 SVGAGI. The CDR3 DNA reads TGTGCCAGCACCCCTGGCAGGGGCGTTCCTCCTGAAGCTTTCTTT. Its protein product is CASTPGRGVPPEAFF.

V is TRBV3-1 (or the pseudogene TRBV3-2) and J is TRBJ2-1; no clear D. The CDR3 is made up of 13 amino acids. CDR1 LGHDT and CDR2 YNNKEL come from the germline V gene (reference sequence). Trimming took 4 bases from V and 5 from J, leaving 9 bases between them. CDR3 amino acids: CASSLPSNNEQFF. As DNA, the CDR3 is TGTGCCAGCAGCCTCCCCTCTAACAATGAGCAGTTCTTC.

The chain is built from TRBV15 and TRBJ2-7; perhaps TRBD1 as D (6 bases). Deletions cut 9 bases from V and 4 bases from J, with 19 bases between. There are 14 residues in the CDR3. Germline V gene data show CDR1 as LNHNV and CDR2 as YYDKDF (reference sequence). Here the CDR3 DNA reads TGTGCCACACAGGGACATACCGGGCCATACGAGCAGTACTTC. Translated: CATQGHTGPYEQYF.

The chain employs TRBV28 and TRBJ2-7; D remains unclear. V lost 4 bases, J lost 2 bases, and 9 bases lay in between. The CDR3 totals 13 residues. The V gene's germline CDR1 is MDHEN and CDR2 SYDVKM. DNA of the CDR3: TGTGCCAGCAGTTCCCAGGTCCCCTACGAGCAGTACTTC. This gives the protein CASSSQVPYEQYF.

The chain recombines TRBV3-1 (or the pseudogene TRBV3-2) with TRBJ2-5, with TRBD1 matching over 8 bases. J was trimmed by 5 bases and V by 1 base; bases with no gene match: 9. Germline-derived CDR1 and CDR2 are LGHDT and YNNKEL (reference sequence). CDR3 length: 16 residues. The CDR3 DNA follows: TGTGCCAGCAGCCAAGTCGGACAGGGTTACACGGAGACCCAGTACTTC. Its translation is CASSQVGQGYTETQYF.

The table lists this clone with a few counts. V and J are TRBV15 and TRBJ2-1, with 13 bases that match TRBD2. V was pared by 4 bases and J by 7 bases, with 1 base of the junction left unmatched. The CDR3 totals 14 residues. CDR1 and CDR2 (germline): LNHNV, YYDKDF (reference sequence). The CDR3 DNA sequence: TGTGCCACCAGCATGACTAGCGGGAGGAATGAGCAGTTCTTC. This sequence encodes CATSMTSGRNEQFF.